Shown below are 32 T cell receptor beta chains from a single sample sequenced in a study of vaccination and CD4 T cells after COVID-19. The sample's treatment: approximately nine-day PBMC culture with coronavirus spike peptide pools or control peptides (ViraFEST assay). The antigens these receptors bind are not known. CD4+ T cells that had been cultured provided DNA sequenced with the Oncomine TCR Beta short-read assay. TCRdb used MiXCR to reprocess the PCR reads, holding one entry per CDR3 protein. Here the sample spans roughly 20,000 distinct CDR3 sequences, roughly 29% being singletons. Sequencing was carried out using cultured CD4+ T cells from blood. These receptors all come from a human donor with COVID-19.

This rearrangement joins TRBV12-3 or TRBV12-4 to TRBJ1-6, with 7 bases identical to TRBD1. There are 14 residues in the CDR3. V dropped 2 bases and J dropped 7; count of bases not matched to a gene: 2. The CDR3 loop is CASSLLGGNSPLHF. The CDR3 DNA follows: TGTGCCAGCAGTTTATTAGGGGGCAATTCACCCCTCCACTTT.

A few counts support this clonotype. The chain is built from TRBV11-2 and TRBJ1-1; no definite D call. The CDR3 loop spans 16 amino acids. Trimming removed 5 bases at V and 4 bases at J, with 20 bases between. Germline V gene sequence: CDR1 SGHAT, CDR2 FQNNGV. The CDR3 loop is CASSPRALQFGTEAFF. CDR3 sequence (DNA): TGTGCCAGCAGCCCCCGGGCCCTCCAATTTGGCACTGAAGCTTTCTTT.

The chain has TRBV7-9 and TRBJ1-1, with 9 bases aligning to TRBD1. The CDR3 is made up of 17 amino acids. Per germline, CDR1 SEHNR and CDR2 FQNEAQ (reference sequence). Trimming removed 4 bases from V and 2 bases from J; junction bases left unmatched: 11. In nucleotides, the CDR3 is TGTGCCAGCAGCTCTAGACAGGGGGAGAATTTTAACACTGAAGCTTTCTTT. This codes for CASSSRQGENFNTEAFF.

The CDR3 nucleotides are TGTGCCAGCAGAACGGACCGAGGGCTCAATCAGCCCCAGCATTTT. It is translated as CASRTDRGLNQPQHF. The chain employs TRBV6-1 and TRBJ1-5, with D unclear. V was shortened by 6 bases and J by 3 bases, with 15 bases between the two germline ends. Germline CDR1 is MNHNS and CDR2 is SASEGT. The length of the CDR3 is 15 residues.

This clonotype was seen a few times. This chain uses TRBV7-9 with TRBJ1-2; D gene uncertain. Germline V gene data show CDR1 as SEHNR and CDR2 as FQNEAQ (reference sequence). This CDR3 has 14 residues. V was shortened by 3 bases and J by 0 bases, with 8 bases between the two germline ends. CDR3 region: CASSFGQSNYGYTF. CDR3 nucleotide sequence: TGTGCCAGCAGCTTTGGGCAGTCTAACTATGGCTACACCTTC.

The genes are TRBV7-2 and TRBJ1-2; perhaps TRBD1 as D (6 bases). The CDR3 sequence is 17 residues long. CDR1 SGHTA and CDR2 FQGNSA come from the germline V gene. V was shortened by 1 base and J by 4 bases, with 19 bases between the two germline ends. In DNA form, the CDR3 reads TGTGCCAGCAGCTTAGGGGGGCAGGGGAGTGTTGGCTATGGCTACACCTTC. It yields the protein CASSLGGQGSVGYGYTF.

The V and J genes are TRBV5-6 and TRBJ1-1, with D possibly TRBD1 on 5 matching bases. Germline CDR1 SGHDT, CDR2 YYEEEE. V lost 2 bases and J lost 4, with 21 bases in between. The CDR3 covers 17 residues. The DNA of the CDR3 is TGTGCCAGCAGCTTAATTCATGGGGGGAAAGGGTTCACTGAAGCTTTCTTT. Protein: CASSLIHGGKGFTEAFF. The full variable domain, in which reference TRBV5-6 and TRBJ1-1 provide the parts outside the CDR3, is DAGVTQSPTHLIKTRGQQVTLRCSPKSGHDTVSWYQQALGQGPQFIFQYYEEEERQRGNFPDRFSGHQFPNYSSELNVNALLLGDSALYLCASSLIHGGKGFTEAFFGQGTRLTVV.

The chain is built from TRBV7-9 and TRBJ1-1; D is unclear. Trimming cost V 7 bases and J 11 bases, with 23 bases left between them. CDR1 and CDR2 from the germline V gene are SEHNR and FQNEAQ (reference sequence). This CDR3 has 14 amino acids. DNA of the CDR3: TGTGCCAGCACCACCGCCGGGGATAAAACGGGGGCTTTCTTT. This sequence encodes CASTTAGDKTGAFF.

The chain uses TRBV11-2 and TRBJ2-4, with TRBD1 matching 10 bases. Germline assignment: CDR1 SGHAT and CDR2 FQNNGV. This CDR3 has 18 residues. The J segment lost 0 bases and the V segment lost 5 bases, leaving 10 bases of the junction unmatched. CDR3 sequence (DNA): TGTGCCAGCAGCCCCGCCCCTGGACAGGGGGGAGCCAAAAACATTCAGTACTTC. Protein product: CASSPAPGQGGAKNIQYF.

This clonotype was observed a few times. CDR3 residues: CASSPLRGTGELFF. CDR3 nucleotides: TGTGCCAGTAGCCCCCTTCGAGGCACCGGGGAGCTGTTTTTT. This sequence joins TRBV19 and TRBJ2-2, with no clear D. Germline V gene lookup returns CDR1 LNHDA and CDR2 SQIVND (reference sequence). The CDR3 length is 14 residues. Trimming took off 6 bases at V and 4 bases at J, with 12 bases between the two ends. Variable domain in full (rest from reference TRBV19 and TRBJ2-2): DGGITQSPKYLFRKEGQNVTLSCEQNLNHDAMYWYRQDPGQGLRLIYYSQIVNDFQKGDIAEGYSVSREKKESFPLTVTSAQKNPTAFYLCASSPLRGTGELFFGEGSRLTVL.

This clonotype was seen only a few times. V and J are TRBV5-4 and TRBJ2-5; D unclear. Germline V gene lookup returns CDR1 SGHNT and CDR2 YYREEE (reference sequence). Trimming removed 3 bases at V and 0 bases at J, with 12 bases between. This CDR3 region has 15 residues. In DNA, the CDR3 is TGTGCCAGCAGCTCCCAAACTGGAGACCAAGAGACCCAGTACTTC. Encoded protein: CASSSQTGDQETQYF.

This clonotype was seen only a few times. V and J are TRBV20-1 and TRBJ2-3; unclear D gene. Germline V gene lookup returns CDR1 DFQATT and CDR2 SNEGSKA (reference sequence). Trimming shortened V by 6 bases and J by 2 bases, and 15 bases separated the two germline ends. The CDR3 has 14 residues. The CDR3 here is CSAVHQSFTDTQYF. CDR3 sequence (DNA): TGCAGTGCCGTACACCAGTCCTTCACAGATACGCAGTATTTT.

The CDR3 here is CASRGVLAYQETQYF. CDR3 nucleotide sequence: TGCGCCAGCAGAGGGGTCCTAGCGTACCAAGAGACCCAGTACTTC. J is TRBJ2-5 and V is TRBV5-1; tentatively, D is TRBD2 (6 bases). The CDR3 sequence is 15 residues long. Deletions cut 5 bases from V and 0 bases from J, with 14 bases between. Germline values: CDR1 SGHRS, CDR2 YFSETQ. The full variable domain, completed using reference TRBV5-1 and TRBJ2-5, is KAGVTQTPRYLIKTRGQQVTLSCSPISGHRSVSWYQQTPGQGLQFLFEYFSETQRNKGNFPGRFSGRQFSNSRSEMNVSTLELGDSALYLCASRGVLAYQETQYFGPGTRLLVL.

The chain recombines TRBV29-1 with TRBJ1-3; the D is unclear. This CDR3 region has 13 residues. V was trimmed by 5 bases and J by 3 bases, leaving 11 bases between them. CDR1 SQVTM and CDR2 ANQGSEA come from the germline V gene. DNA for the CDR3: TGCAGCGTTACTCGGAGTAGTGGAAACACCATATATTTT. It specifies CSVTRSSGNTIYF.

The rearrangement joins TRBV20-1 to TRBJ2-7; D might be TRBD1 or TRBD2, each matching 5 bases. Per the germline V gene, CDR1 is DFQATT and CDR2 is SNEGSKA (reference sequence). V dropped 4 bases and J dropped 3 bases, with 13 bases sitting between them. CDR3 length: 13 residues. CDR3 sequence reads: CSANRDLNYEQYF. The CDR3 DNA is TGCAGTGCTAACCGGGACCTCAACTACGAGCAGTACTTC.

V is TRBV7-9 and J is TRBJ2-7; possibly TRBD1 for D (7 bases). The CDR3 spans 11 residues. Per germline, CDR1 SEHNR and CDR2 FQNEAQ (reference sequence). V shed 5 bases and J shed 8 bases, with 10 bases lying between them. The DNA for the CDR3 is TGTGCCAGCAGCGCGGGACAGAAGCAGTACTTC. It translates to CASSAGQKQYF.

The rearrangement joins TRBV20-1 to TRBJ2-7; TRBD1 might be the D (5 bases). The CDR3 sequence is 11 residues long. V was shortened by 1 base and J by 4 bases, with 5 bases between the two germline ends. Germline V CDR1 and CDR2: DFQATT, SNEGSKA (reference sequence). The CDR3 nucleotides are TGCAGTGCTAGAGCAGGGTACGAGCAGTACTTC. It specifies CSARAGYEQYF.

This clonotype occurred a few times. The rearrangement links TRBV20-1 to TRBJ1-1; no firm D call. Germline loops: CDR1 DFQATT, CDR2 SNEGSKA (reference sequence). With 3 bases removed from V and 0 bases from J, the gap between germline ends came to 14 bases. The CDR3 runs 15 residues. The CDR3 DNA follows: TGCAGTGCTAGCCTCGCACGGTCAGTGAACACTGAAGCTTTCTTT. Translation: CSASLARSVNTEAFF.

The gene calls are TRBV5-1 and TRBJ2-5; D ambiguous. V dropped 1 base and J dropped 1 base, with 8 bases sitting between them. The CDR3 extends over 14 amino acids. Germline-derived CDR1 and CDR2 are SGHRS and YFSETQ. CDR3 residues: CASSLMRFQETQYF. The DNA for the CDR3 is TGCGCCAGCAGCTTGATGCGCTTCCAAGAGACCCAGTACTTC.

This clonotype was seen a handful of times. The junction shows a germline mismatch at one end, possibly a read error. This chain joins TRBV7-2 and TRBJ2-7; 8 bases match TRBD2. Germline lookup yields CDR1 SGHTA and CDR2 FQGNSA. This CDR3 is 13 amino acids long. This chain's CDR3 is CASSLESRTSGHF. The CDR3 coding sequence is TGTGCCAGCAGCTTGGAGAGTAGAACTAGCGGCCACTTC.

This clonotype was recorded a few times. CDR3 sequence: CAWSATGGGFGANVLTF. CDR3 nucleotide sequence: TGTGCCTGGAGTGCAACAGGGGGAGGCTTTGGGGCCAACGTCCTGACTTTC. This rearrangement joins TRBV30 to TRBJ2-6; 8 bases are shared with TRBD1. The CDR3 has 17 residues. Germline V gene sequence: CDR1 GTSNPN, CDR2 SVGIG (reference sequence). Trimming removed 1 base from V and 3 bases from J; junction bases left unmatched: 8.

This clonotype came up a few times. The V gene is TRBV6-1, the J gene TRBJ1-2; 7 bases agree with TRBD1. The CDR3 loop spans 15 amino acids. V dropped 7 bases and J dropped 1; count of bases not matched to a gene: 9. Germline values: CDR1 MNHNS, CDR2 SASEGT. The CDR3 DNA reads TGTGCCAGCACCCAACGACAGGGTATTAACTATGGCTACACCTTC. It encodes CASTQRQGINYGYTF.

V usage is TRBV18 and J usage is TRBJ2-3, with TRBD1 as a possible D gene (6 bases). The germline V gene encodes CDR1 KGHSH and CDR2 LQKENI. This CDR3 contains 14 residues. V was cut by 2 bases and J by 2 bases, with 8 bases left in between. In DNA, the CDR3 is TGTGCCAGCTCACCAGGACAGTTCACAGATACGCAGTATTTT. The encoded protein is CASSPGQFTDTQYF.

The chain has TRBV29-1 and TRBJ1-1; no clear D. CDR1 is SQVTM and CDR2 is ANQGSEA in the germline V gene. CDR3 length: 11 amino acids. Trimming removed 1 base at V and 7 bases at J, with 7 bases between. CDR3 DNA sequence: TGCAGCGTTGAAGCCCAGTTTGAAGCTTTCTTT. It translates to CSVEAQFEAFF. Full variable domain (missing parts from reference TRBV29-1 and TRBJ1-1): SAVISQKPSRDICQRGTSLTIQCQVDSQVTMMFWYRQQPGQSLTLIATANQGSEATYESGFVIDKFPISRPNLTFSTLTVSNMSPEDSSIYLCSVEAQFEAFFGQGTRLTVV.

The CDR3 reads CASSLAQYGYTF. The CDR3 DNA sequence: TGTGCCAGCAGCTTAGCGCAGTATGGCTACACCTTC. The chain carries TRBV7-8 and TRBJ1-2; no definite D call. V was pared by 0 bases and J by 5 bases, with 4 bases between. The CDR3 runs to 12 residues. Looked up from germline, CDR1 is SGHVS and CDR2 is FQNEAQ.

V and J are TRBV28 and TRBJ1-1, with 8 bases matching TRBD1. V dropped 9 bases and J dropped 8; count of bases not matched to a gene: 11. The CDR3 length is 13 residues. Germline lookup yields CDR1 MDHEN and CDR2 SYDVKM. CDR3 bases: TGTGCCAGTATCGGCCGACAGGGGCGGGAAGCTTTCTTT. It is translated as CASIGRQGREAFF.

The CDR3 DNA sequence: TGTGCCAGCAGCCCCGCTAGGGTTGCAGATACGCAGTATTTT. Translating gives CASSPARVADTQYF. V is TRBV7-2 and J is TRBJ2-3; D is unresolved. The CDR3 extends over 14 amino acids. Germline loops: CDR1 SGHTA, CDR2 FQGNSA. The V gene lost 5 bases and the J gene lost 4 bases, with 13 bases spanning the gap. Full variable domain (outside the CDR3, taken from reference TRBV7-2 and TRBJ2-3): GAGVSQSPSNKVTEKGKDVELRCDPISGHTALYWYRQSLGQGLEFLIYFQGNSAPDKSGLPSDRFSAERTGGSVSTLTIQRTQQEDSAVYLCASSPARVADTQYFGPGTRLTVL.

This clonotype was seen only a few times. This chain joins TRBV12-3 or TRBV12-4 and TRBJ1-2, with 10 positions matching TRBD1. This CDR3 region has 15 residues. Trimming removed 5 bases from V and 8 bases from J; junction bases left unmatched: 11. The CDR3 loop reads CASSPTTGGPEGYTF. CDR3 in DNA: TGTGCCAGCAGTCCTACGACAGGGGGCCCGGAGGGCTACACCTTC.

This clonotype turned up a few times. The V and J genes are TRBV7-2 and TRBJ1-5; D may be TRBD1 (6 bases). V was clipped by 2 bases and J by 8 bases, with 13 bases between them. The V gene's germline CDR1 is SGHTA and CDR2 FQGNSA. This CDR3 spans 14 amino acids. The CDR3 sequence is CASSLRGRREPQHF. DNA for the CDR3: TGTGCCAGCAGCTTACGGGGGCGCAGGGAGCCCCAGCATTTT.

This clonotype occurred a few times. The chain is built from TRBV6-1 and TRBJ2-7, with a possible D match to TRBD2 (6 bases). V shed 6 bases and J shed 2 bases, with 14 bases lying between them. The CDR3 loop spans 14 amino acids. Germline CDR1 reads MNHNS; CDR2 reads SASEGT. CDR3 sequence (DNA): TGTGCCAGCAGCAGCTTGGAGGGGACCTACGAGCAGTACTTC. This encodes CASSSLEGTYEQYF.

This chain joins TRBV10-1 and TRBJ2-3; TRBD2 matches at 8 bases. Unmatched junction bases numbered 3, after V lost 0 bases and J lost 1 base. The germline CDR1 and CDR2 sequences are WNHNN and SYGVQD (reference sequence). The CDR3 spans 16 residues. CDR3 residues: CASSESVSGGTDTQYF. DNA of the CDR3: TGCGCCAGCAGTGAGTCGGTTAGCGGGGGCACAGATACGCAGTATTTT.

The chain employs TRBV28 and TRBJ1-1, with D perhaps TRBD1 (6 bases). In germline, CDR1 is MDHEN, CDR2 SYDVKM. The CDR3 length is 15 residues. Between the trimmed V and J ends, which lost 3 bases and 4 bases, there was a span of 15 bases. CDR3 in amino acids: CASSFPLGGTTEAFF. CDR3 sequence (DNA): TGTGCCAGCAGTTTCCCTCTAGGGGGGACCACTGAAGCTTTCTTT.